The 13 T cell receptor beta chains in this list originate from one sample, sequenced in a study of identical twins. TCRdb called the 5' RACE reads again in MiXCR, with one record for every CDR3 protein. The table has roughly 250,000 distinct CDR3 sequences, roughly 13% seen once. Input material: memory (CD45RO+) T cells sorted from blood. Receptor source: a woman younger than 35 in good health.

This clonotype was detected only a few times. V usage is TRBV20-1 and J usage is TRBJ1-1; tentatively, D is TRBD1 (6 bases). This CDR3 has 13 residues. CDR1 is DFQATT, CDR2 SNEGSKA, per germline (reference sequence). The CDR3: CGFPGAGYTEAFF. CDR3 DNA: TGCGGATTCCCAGGGGCCGGGTACACTGAAGCTTTCTTT.

The V call is TRBV20-1, the J call TRBJ2-7; D call uncertain. Germline CDR1 is DFQATT and CDR2 is SNEGSKA (reference sequence). V shed 6 bases and J shed 2 bases, with 17 bases lying between them. This CDR3 comprises 14 residues. CDR3 in amino acids: CSAPPSTSPYEQYF. The CDR3 coding sequence is TGCAGTGCCCCACCATCGACATCCCCCTACGAGCAGTACTTC.

V gene TRBV6-5 combines with J gene TRBJ2-7; a weak D match, TRBD2 (6 bases). Trimming removed 3 bases from V and 0 bases from J, with 21 bases in between. The CDR3 is 18 amino acids. CDR1 MNHEY and CDR2 SVGAGI come from the germline V gene. The CDR3 sequence is CASSYSQGGRHYSYEQYF. CDR3 DNA sequence: TGTGCCAGCAGTTATTCTCAAGGAGGGAGGCACTACTCCTACGAGCAGTACTTC.

The chain couples TRBV29-1 to TRBJ2-3, with D perhaps matching TRBD1 (6 bases). This CDR3 has 12 amino acids. Trimming pared 5 bases from V and 3 bases from J, leaving 9 bases between. Per the germline V gene, CDR1 is SQVTM and CDR2 is ANQGSEA. The CDR3 DNA follows: TGCAGCGTTCTGCAGGGGACAGATACGCAGTATTTT. The encoded protein is CSVLQGTDTQYF.

This clonotype was seen more than once but under ten times. The chain uses TRBV12-3 or TRBV12-4 and TRBJ2-5; TRBD2 aligns across 8 bases. J was trimmed by 5 bases and V by 3 bases; bases with no gene match: 2. CDR3 length: 13 residues. This chain's CDR3 is CASSFRGGETQYF. The CDR3 DNA is TGTGCCAGCAGTTTTCGGGGGGGCGAGACCCAGTACTTC.

This clonotype was counted only a few times. This sequence joins TRBV6-1 and TRBJ1-4, with 8 nucleotides matching TRBD1. The germline CDR1 and CDR2 sequences are MNHNS and SASEGT. V lost 9 bases to trimming and J lost 4 bases; unmatched junction nucleotides: 4. This CDR3 has 13 amino acids. The CDR3 loop is CASRQGLNEKLFF. The CDR3, as DNA: TGTGCCAGTAGACAGGGGCTTAATGAAAAACTGTTTTTT.

This clonotype was counted many times. The rearrangement joins TRBV18 to TRBJ1-2; 9 positions match TRBD1. The trim removed 3 bases at V and 4 bases at J, leaving 3 bases unmatched. This CDR3 spans 14 amino acids. The germline V gene has CDR1 KGHSH and CDR2 LQKENI. This chain's CDR3 is CASSPSGQGYGYTF. CDR3 bases: TGTGCCAGCTCACCTTCGGGACAGGGCTATGGCTACACCTTC.

This clonotype was seen at least ten times. V gene TRBV6-1 combines with J gene TRBJ1-6, with TRBD1 matching 10 bases. With V trimmed by 6 bases and J by 12 bases, 8 bases remained unmatched. Germline values: CDR1 MNHNS, CDR2 SASEGT. This CDR3 has 14 residues. The CDR3: CASRNRDRGLPLHF. In nucleotides, the CDR3 is TGTGCCAGCAGGAACCGGGACAGGGGTTTACCCCTCCACTTT.

This clonotype has just a few counts. The V and J genes are TRBV3-1 and TRBJ1-5, with D unclear. Trimming took 2 bases from V and 2 from J, leaving 10 bases between them. Germline V gene data show CDR1 as LGHDT and CDR2 as YNNKEL (reference sequence). The CDR3 runs 15 residues. The CDR3 protein is CASSQKGQGNQPQHF. The CDR3, as DNA: TGTGCCAGCAGCCAAAAAGGGCAGGGCAATCAGCCCCAGCATTTT.

The chain combines TRBV7-8 with TRBJ1-1; TRBD1 is a possible D gene (5 bases). V lost 9 bases and J lost 3, with 17 bases in between. Germline CDR1 is SGHVS and CDR2 is FQNEAQ. CDR3 length: 14 amino acids. Here the CDR3 DNA reads TGTGCCAGTTTACGGAGGGGTGTGGACACTGAAGCTTTCTTT. Protein product: CASLRRGVDTEAFF.

V is TRBV6-5 and J is TRBJ1-4, with 10 bases fitting TRBD1. Germline V gene sequence: CDR1 MNHEY, CDR2 SVGAGI. The length of the CDR3 is 16 residues. V trimming: 3 bases; J trimming: 8 bases; junction bases outside the gene matches: 9. This chain's CDR3 is CASSYFAGQGYEKLFF. The CDR3 region has the DNA TGTGCCAGCAGTTATTTCGCGGGACAGGGGTACGAAAAACTGTTTTTT.

The chain carries TRBV20-1 and TRBJ2-2; perhaps TRBD1 as D (5 bases). This CDR3 region has 13 residues. Germline-derived CDR1 and CDR2 are DFQATT and SNEGSKA (reference sequence). Trimming left V 6 bases short and J 4 bases short, with 12 bases between. CDR3 sequence: CSAKGFLTGELFF. The CDR3 bases are TGCAGTGCAAAGGGGTTTCTCACCGGGGAGCTGTTTTTT.

J is TRBJ1-5 and V is TRBV12-3 or TRBV12-4; TRBD1 matches 10 bases. The ends lost 2 bases at V and 11 bases at J; junction bases unmatched: 9. The CDR3 covers 15 residues. The CDR3 coding sequence is TGTGCCAGCAGTTTATATGGACAGGGGGAAAGGGCCCAGCATTTT. This sequence encodes CASSLYGQGERAQHF.